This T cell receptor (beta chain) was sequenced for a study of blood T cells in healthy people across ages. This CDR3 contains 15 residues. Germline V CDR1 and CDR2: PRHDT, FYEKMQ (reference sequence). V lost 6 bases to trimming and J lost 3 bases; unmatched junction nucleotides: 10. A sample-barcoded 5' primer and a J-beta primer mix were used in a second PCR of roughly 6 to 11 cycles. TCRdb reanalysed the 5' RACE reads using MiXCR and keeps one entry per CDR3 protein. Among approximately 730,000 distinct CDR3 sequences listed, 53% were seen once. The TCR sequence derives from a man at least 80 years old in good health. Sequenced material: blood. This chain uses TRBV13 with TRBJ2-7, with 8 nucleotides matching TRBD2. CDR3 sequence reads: CASRTSGLDIYEQYF. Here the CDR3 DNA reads TGTGCCAGCAGGACCTCGGGACTAGATATCTACGAGCAGTACTTC.